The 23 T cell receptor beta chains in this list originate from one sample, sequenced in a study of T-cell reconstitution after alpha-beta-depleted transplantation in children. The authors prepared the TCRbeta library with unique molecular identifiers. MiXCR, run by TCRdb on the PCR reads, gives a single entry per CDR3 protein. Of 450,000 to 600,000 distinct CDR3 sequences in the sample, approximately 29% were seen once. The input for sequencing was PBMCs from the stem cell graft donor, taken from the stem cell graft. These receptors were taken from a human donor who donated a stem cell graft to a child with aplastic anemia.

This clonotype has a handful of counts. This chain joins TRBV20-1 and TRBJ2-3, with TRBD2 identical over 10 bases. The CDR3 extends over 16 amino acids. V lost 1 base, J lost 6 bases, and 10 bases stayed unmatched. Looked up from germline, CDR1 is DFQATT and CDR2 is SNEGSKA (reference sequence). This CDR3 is CSARGVAGGYSDTQYF. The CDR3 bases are TGCAGTGCTAGAGGGGTAGCGGGAGGTTATTCTGATACGCAGTATTTT.

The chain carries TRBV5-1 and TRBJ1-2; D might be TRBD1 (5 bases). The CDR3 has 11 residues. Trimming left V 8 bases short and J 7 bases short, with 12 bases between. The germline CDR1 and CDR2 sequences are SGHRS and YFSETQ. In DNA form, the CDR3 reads TGCGCCAGTGGGGGACCACGTGGCTACACCTTC. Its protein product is CASGGPRGYTF.

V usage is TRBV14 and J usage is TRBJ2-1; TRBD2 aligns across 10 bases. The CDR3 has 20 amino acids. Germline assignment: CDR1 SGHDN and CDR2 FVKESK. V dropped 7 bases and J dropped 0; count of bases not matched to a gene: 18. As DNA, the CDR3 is TGTGCCAGCACCTCCGGGACTAGCGCATCTGCACCCAGCTCCTACAATGAGCAGTTCTTC. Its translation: CASTSGTSASAPSSYNEQFF.

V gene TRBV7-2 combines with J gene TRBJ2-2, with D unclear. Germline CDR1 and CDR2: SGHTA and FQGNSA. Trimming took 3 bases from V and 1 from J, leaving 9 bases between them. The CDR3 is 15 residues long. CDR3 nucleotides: TGTGCCAGCAGCTTGAGGCGGAGGAACACCGGGGAGCTGTTTTTT. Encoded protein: CASSLRRRNTGELFF.

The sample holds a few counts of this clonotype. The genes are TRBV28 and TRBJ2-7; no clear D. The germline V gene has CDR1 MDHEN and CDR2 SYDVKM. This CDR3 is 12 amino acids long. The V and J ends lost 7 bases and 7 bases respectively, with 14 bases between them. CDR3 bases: TGTGCCAGCACCATACCCGGACGAGAGCAGTACTTC. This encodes CASTIPGREQYF.

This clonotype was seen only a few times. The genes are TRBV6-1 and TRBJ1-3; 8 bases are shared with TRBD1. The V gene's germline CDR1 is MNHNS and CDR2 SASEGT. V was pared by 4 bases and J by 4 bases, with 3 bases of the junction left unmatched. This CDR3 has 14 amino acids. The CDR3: CASSARGRGNTIYF. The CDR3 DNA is TGTGCCAGCAGTGCCAGGGGGCGAGGAAACACCATATATTTT.

The CDR3 spells CASSPVASSYNSPLHF. CDR3 nucleotides: TGTGCCAGCTCACCGGTGGCCAGCTCCTATAATTCACCCCTCCACTTT. The V gene is TRBV18, the J gene TRBJ1-6, with D uncertain. Trimming took 3 bases from V and 0 from J, leaving 9 bases between them. The CDR3 extends over 16 amino acids. Germline V gene sequence: CDR1 KGHSH, CDR2 LQKENI.

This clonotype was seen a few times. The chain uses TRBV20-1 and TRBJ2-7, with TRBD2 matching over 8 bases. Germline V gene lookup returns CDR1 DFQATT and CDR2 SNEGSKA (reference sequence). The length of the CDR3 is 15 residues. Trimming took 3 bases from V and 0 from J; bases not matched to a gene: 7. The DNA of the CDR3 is TGCAGTGCTAGTTTAGCGGGACGAAGCTCCTACGAGCAGTACTTC. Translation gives CSASLAGRSSYEQYF.

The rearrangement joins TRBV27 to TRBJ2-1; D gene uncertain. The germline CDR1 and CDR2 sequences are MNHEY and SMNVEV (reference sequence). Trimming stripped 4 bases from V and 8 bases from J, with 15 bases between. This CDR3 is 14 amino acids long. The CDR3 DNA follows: TGTGCCAGCAGTTCAGTAGTTGGGGTCGATGAGCAGTTCTTC. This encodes CASSSVVGVDEQFF.

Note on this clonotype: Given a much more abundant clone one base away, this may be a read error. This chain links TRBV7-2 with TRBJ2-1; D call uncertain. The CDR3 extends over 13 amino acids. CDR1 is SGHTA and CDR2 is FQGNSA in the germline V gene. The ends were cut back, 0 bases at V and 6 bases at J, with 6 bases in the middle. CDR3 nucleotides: TGTGCCAGCAGCTTAGCGCCTAGCAATGAGCAGTTCTTC. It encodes CASSLAPSNEQFF.

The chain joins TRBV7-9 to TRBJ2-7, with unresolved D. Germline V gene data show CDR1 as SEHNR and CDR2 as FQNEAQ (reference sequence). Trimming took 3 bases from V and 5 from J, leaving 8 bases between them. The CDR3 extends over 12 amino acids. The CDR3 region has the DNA TGTGCCAGCAGCTTCTTGGGTGACGAGCAGTACTTC. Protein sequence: CASSFLGDEQYF.

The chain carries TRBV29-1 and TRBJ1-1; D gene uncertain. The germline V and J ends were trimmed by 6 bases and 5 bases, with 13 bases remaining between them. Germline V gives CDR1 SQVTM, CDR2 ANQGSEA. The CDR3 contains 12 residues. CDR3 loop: CSVGRTLTEAFF. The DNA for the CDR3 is TGCAGCGTCGGTAGGACTTTAACTGAAGCTTTCTTT. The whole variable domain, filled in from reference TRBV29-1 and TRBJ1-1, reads SAVISQKPSRDICQRGTSLTIQCQVDSQVTMMFWYRQQPGQSLTLIATANQGSEATYESGFVIDKFPISRPNLTFSTLTVSNMSPEDSSIYLCSVGRTLTEAFFGQGTRLTVV.

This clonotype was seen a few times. The CDR3 loop is CATSRVGTWYF. The CDR3 DNA reads TGTGCCACCAGCAGAGTTGGGACTTGGTATTTT. The chain uses TRBV15 and TRBJ2-3; TRBD2 might be the D (6 bases). This CDR3 comprises 11 residues. Germline CDR1 and CDR2: LNHNV and YYDKDF (reference sequence). The V and J ends lost 1 base and 14 bases respectively, with 10 bases between them. Complete variable domain (other parts from reference TRBV15 and TRBJ2-3): DAMVIQNPRYQVTQFGKPVTLSCSQTLNHNVMYWYQQKSSQAPKLLFHYYDKDFNNEADTPDNFQSRRPNTSFCFLDIRSPGLGDTAMYLCATSRVGTWYFGPGTRLTVL.

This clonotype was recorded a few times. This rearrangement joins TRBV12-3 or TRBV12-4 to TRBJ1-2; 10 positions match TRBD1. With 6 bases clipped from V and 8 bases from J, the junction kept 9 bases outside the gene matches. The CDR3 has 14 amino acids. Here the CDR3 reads CASSAPGQGGGYTF. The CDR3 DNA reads TGTGCCAGCAGCGCCCCCGGACAGGGGGGAGGCTACACCTTC.

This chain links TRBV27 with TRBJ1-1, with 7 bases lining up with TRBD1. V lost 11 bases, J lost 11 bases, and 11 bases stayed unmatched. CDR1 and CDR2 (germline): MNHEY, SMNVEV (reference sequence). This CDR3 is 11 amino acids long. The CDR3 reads CAVKEGATAFF. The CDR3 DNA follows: TGTGCCGTGAAGGAGGGGGCGACGGCTTTCTTT.

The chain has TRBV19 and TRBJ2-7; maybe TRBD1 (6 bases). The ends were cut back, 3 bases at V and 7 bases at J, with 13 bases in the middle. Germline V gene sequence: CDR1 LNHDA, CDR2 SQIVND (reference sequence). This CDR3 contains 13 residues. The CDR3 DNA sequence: TGTGCCAGTAGTATGACGACAGGTGGTGAGCAGTACGTC. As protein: CASSMTTGGEQYV.

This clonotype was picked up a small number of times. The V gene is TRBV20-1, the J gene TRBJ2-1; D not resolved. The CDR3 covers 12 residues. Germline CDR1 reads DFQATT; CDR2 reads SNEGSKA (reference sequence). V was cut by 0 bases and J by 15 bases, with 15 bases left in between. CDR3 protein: CSARDRATSPFF. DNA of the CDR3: TGCAGTGCTAGAGATAGGGCTACGAGTCCGTTCTTC.

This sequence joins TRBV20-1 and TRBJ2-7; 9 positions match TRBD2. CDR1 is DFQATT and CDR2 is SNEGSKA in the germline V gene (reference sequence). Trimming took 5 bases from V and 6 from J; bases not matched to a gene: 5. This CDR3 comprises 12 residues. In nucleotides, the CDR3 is TGCAGTGCTTCGGGACTAGCCGGCGAGCAGTACTTC. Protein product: CSASGLAGEQYF.

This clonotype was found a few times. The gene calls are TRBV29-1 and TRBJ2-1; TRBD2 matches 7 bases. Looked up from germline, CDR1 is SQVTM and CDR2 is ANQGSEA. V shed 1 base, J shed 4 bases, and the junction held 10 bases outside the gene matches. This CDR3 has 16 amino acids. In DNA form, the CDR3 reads TGCAGCGTTGAAGGGAGGTCAGCGGGGCCTTACAATGAGCAGTTCTTC. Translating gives CSVEGRSAGPYNEQFF.

CDR3 nucleotides: TGCGCCAGCAGAGGCTGGACAGATACGCAGTATTTT. Encoded protein: CASRGWTDTQYF. The chain has TRBV5-1 and TRBJ2-3, with D unresolved. V lost 5 bases and J lost 3, with 7 bases in between. CDR3 length equals 12 residues. Per germline, CDR1 SGHRS and CDR2 YFSETQ.

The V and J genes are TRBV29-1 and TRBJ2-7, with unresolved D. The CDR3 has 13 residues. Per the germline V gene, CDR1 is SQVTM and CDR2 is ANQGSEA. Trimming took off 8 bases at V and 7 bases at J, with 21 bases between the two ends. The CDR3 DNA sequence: TGCAGCATCGGAGCTTCCTTTATTGAAGAGCAGTACTTC. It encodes CSIGASFIEEQYF.

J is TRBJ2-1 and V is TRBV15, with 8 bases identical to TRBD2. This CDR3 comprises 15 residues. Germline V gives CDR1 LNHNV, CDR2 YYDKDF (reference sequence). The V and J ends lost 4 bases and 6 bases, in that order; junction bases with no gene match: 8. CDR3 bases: TGTGCCACCAGCATTGAGTTAGCGGGAAGCAATGAGCAGTTCTTC. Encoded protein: CATSIELAGSNEQFF.

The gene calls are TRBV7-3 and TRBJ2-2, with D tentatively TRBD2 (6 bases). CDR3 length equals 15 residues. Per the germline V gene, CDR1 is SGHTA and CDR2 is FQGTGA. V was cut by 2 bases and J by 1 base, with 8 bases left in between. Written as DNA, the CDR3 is TGTGCCAGCAGCTTAGGCGGGGTGAACACCGGGGAGCTGTTTTTT. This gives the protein CASSLGGVNTGELFF.